This entry features one TCR beta chain sequence. Its specificity is not known. With duration under 3 months, ophthalmopathy was active: Clinical Activity Score at least 3, NOSPECS at least 4. Fresh peripheral blood, roughly 9.8 ml of it, supplied the PBMCs. RNA transcripts gave rise to amplified TCR beta CDR3 regions. TCR CDR3 underwent first-round RT-PCR with the HTBI primer set. TCRdb passed the multiplex PCR reads through MiXCR, listing each CDR3 protein once. The sample includes hundreds of thousands of distinct CDR3 sequences, around 21% seen only once; the top ten take 30% to 40%. This CDR3 is built from 16 residues. In germline, CDR1 is MNHEY, CDR2 SMNVEV (reference sequence). The sample originates from a study of T cells in Graves' hyperthyroidism and ophthalmopathy. Findings of the study overall: Model predictions of ophthalmopathy came a median around 6.5 months before onset.

V gene TRBV27 combines with J gene TRBJ2-3; TRBD1 matches 11 bases. Judging by the DNA end, TRBJ1-5 fits better; the J call may be wrong. Sequenced input: blood. The receptor's source is a man under 40 with Graves' ophthalmopathy. The CDR3 sequence: CASSSGTGGSTDTQHF. In DNA form, the CDR3 reads TGTGCCAGCAGTTCAGGGACAGGGGGTAGCACAGATACGCAGCATTTT.